The 18 T cell receptor beta chains below come from one sample, sequenced in a study of T-cell reconstitution after alpha-beta-depleted transplantation in children. The TCRbeta library incorporated unique molecular identifiers. TCRdb re-derived calls from the PCR reads in MiXCR, one entry per CDR3 protein. Seen here are 250,000 to 300,000 distinct CDR3 sequences, 9.9% observed once, and the top ten hold around 9.1%. Sequences were derived from PBMCs from the stem cell graft donor, sampled from the stem cell graft. These receptors originate from a human donor who donated a stem cell graft to a child with SCID.

This clonotype occurred many times. The J gene is TRBJ2-7, the V gene TRBV25-1; no definite D call. CDR1 is MGHDK and CDR2 is SYGVNS in the germline V gene. This CDR3 is built from 13 residues. V lost 2 bases to trimming and J lost 2 bases, with 7 bases between them. CDR3 coding DNA: TGTGCCAGCAGTGAAGGCGGAGCCTACGAGCAGTACTTC. This translates into CASSEGGAYEQYF.

For this clonotype: One junction end does not reproduce the germline sequence, and a read error may be involved. The gene calls are TRBV18 and TRBJ1-1, with D possibly TRBD1 on 5 matching bases. The CDR3 length is 12 residues. Germline values: CDR1 KGHSH, CDR2 LQKENI. CDR3 in DNA: TGTGCCAACTCAGCAGGGTTGACTGAAGCTTTCTTT. This translates into CANSAGLTEAFF.

The rearrangement links TRBV12-3 or TRBV12-4 to TRBJ1-1; the D is unclear. Trimming pared 4 bases from V and 3 bases from J, leaving 18 bases between. The CDR3 spans 16 residues. CDR3 DNA sequence: TGTGCCAGCAGTTATTCCTTGGGCATGGTTGACACTGAAGCTTTCTTT. Amino acid sequence: CASSYSLGMVDTEAFF.

There are a few counts of this clonotype. The CDR3 bases are TGTGCCAGCAGCTTAGGACAGGGTTTACTAGCGGACTACAATGAGCAGTTCTTC. This codes for CASSLGQGLLADYNEQFF. This rearrangement joins TRBV11-2 to TRBJ2-1; tentatively, D is TRBD2 (8 bases). The CDR3 is 18 residues long. V gave up 1 base and J gave up 3 bases, with 19 bases separating them. From germline, CDR1 is SGHAT and CDR2 FQNNGV. The variable domain in full, with the rest retrieved from reference TRBV11-2 and TRBJ2-1, is EAGVAQSPRYKIIEKRQSVAFWCNPISGHATLYWYQQILGQGPKLLIQFQNNGVVDDSQLPKDRFSAERLKGVDSTLKIQPAKLEDSAVYLCASSLGQGLLADYNEQFFGPGTRLTVL.

The V gene is TRBV7-3, the J gene TRBJ2-3, with TRBD2 as a possible D gene (6 bases). This CDR3 is built from 13 residues. The germline gives CDR1 SGHTA, CDR2 FQGTGA. The V gene lost 6 bases and the J gene lost 2 bases, with 9 bases spanning the gap. CDR3 residues: CASRRDLTDTQYF. CDR3 nucleotides: TGTGCCAGCAGGCGGGACCTCACAGATACGCAGTATTTT.

This clonotype occurred many times. J is TRBJ1-1 and V is TRBV5-6, with unresolved D. The germline CDR1 and CDR2 sequences are SGHDT and YYEEEE. V shed 4 bases and J shed 5 bases, with 12 bases lying between them. The CDR3 spans 13 residues. CDR3 protein: CASSLGGVTEAFF. The DNA for the CDR3 is TGTGCCAGCAGCCTTGGAGGCGTTACTGAAGCTTTCTTT.

The chain carries TRBV12-3 or TRBV12-4 and TRBJ2-1; TRBD1 matches at 12 bases. This CDR3 is built from 15 residues. With V trimmed by 7 bases and J by 8 bases, 9 bases remained unmatched. For the CDR3, the DNA is TGTGCCAGCACTACATTGGGACAGGGGGCCGATGAGCAGTTCTTC. Translating gives CASTTLGQGADEQFF.

This clonotype has a handful of counts. V usage is TRBV4-1 and J usage is TRBJ2-7; TRBD1 agrees at 8 bases. V lost 6 bases, J lost 0 bases, and 7 bases stayed unmatched. The CDR3 consists of 15 residues. Germline CDR1 MGHRA, CDR2 YSYEKL. CDR3 amino acids: CASRSYGQGSYEQYF. In DNA, the CDR3 is TGCGCCAGCAGGTCATACGGACAGGGCTCCTACGAGCAGTACTTC.

The table lists this clonotype with many counts. The V call is TRBV25-1, the J call TRBJ2-2, with 10 bases identical to TRBD2. The germline CDR1 and CDR2 sequences are MGHDK and SYGVNS. The CDR3 runs to 17 residues. V was clipped by 4 bases and J by 2 bases; unmatched bases: 7. The CDR3 is CASSAVAGGPNTGELFF. CDR3 DNA: TGTGCCAGCAGTGCGGTAGCGGGGGGACCTAACACCGGGGAGCTGTTTTTT. Looking up the rest from reference TRBV25-1 and TRBJ2-2 gives the full variable domain: EADIYQTPRYLVIGTGKKITLECSQTMGHDKMYWYQQDPGMELHLIHYSYGVNSTEKGDLSSESTVSRIRTEHFPLTLESARPSHTSQYLCASSAVAGGPNTGELFFGEGSRLTVL.

This clonotype was seen more than once but under ten times. V usage is TRBV24-1 and J usage is TRBJ1-5; D perhaps matches TRBD1 (6 bases). The CDR3 runs 14 residues. Germline CDR1 is KGHDR and CDR2 is SFDVKD. The V gene lost 2 bases and the J gene lost 11 bases, with 15 bases spanning the gap. CDR3 nucleotides: TGTGCCACCAGTGATTCGTCTACAGGGAACACCCAGCATTTT. Translation gives CATSDSSTGNTQHF.

The chain employs TRBV5-1 and TRBJ2-3; 9 positions match TRBD2. The CDR3 spans 15 residues. Losses at the gene ends were 1 base for V and 4 bases for J; bases not matched to a gene: 4. Germline V gives CDR1 SGHRS, CDR2 YFSETQ. For the CDR3, the DNA is TGCGCCAGCAGCTTGAGCGGGGGGTCGGCAGATACGCAGTATTTT. The encoded protein is CASSLSGGSADTQYF.

V is TRBV12-5 and J is TRBJ1-3; possibly TRBD1 for D (5 bases). V was clipped by 6 bases and J by 0 bases, with 15 bases between them. The CDR3 sequence is 16 residues long. Looked up from germline, CDR1 is LGHNT and CDR2 is FRNRAP. This chain's CDR3 is CASGRAVGTSGNTIYF. In DNA, the CDR3 is TGTGCTAGTGGGCGGGCTGTGGGGACCTCTGGAAACACCATATATTTT. The full variable domain, rest sourced from reference TRBV12-5 and TRBJ1-3, is DARVTQTPRHKVTEMGQEVTMRCQPILGHNTVFWYRQTMMQGLELLAYFRNRAPLDDSGMPKDRFSAEMPDATLATLKIQPSEPRDSAVYFCASGRAVGTSGNTIYFGEGSWLTVV.

Many counts were recorded for this clonotype. The chain recombines TRBV10-3 with TRBJ1-1; a weak D match, TRBD1 (5 bases). The CDR3 is 16 residues long. Trimming left V 4 bases short and J 2 bases short, with 17 bases between. Germline values: CDR1 ENHRY, CDR2 SYGVKD. DNA of the CDR3: TGTGCCATCAGTGGGGCTTCTGACAGTGGTAACACTGAAGCTTTCTTT. This encodes CAISGASDSGNTEAFF.

J is TRBJ2-1 and V is TRBV6-1, with D possibly being TRBD2 (6 bases). In germline, CDR1 is MNHNS, CDR2 SASEGT. Trimming pared 0 bases from V and 10 bases from J, leaving 16 bases between. The CDR3 consists of 15 residues. DNA of the CDR3: TGTGCCAGCAGTGAAGCGCTATCCGGGGGTCGGGAGCAGTTCTTC. Translated, it gives CASSEALSGGREQFF.

The J gene is TRBJ1-5, the V gene TRBV4-1, with TRBD1 matching over 9 bases. The CDR3 is 18 amino acids. CDR1 is MGHRA, CDR2 YSYEKL, per germline. Losses at the gene ends were 1 base for V and 4 bases for J; bases not matched to a gene: 11. The CDR3 protein is CASSQVLGQGSRNQPQHF. In DNA form, the CDR3 reads TGCGCCAGCAGCCAAGTCCTCGGACAGGGGAGTCGGAATCAGCCCCAGCATTTT.

V and J are TRBV9 and TRBJ1-4, with TRBD1 matching 9 bases. Trimming removed 3 bases from V and 5 bases from J; junction bases left unmatched: 5. The CDR3 consists of 15 residues. Germline V gives CDR1 SGDLS, CDR2 YYNGEE. CDR3 bases: TGTGCCAGCAGCGCAGGACAGGGGCCGAATGAAAAACTGTTTTTT. The encoded protein is CASSAGQGPNEKLFF.

This clonotype was counted at least ten times. This rearrangement joins TRBV5-1 to TRBJ2-6; no reliable D call. CDR1 and CDR2 (germline): SGHRS, YFSETQ. This CDR3 comprises 15 residues. The V end was cut by 2 bases, the J end by 0 bases, with 6 bases between. This CDR3 is CASSLRFSGANVLTF. In nucleotides, the CDR3 is TGCGCCAGCAGCTTAAGGTTCTCTGGGGCCAACGTCCTGACTTTC.

This clonotype came up a few times. The chain combines TRBV7-8 with TRBJ1-5; perhaps TRBD1 as D (6 bases). Deletions cut 5 bases from V and 3 bases from J, with 20 bases between. Germline CDR1 and CDR2: SGHVS and FQNEAQ. The CDR3 has 17 amino acids. The CDR3 bases are TGTGCCAGCAGCCCCCTCGGGGGGACAAATCCCAATCAGCCCCAGCATTTT. It yields the protein CASSPLGGTNPNQPQHF.